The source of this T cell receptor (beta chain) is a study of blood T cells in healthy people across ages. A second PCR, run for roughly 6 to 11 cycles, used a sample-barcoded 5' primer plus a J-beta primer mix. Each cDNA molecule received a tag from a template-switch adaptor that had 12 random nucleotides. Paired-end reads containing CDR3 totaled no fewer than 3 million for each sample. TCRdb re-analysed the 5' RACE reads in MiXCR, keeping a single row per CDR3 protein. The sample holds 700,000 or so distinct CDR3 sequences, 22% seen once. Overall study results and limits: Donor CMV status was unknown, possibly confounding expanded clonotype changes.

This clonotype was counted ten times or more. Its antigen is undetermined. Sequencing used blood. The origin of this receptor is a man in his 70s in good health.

CDR3: CASSFGSANTEAFF. The CDR3 nucleotides are TGTGCCAGCAGTTTTGGTTCAGCAAACACTGAAGCTTTCTTT. V and J are TRBV12-3 or TRBV12-4 and TRBJ1-1; D is unclear. The length of the CDR3 is 14 residues. The germline V and J ends were trimmed by 3 bases and 2 bases, with 10 bases remaining between them.